This T cell receptor beta chain was observed in a study of shared clonotypes between healthy human individuals. Looking at the study overall: Researchers assigned three CD4 naive, three CD4 memory, two CD8 naive and one CD8 memory plate to each donor. General study points: Among the subsets, naive ones generally showed larger estimated richness than memory ones. The generation probabilities recorded for non-shared clonotypes fell below those of clonotypes shared by all four donors. The study sampled only blood, and tissue repertoires likely differ.

Naive CD8 cells lacked CD45RO, underwent positive selection for CCR7 and left out terminally differentiated effector memory CD45RA+ cells. Germline V gives CDR1 SGHRS, CDR2 YFSETQ. V trimming: 7 bases; J trimming: 0 bases; junction bases outside the gene matches: 4. This CDR3 region has 13 residues. Comment on this clone: Its antigen is currently unknown.

The repertoire was sequenced with immunoSEQ multiplex PCR; TCRdb's copy has only in-frame clones and lacks some. The profile shows some 2 million clones, approximately 95% of them singletons. This receptor was taken from a man between 18 and 29 years old in good health. Sequencing was carried out using naive CD8+ T cells sorted from blood. The chain combines TRBV5-1 with TRBJ2-7; 7 bases are a match to TRBD1. The DNA for the CDR3 is TGCGCCAGCGGGGACAGCAGCTCCTACGAGCAGTACTTC. This sequence encodes CASGDSSSYEQYF.